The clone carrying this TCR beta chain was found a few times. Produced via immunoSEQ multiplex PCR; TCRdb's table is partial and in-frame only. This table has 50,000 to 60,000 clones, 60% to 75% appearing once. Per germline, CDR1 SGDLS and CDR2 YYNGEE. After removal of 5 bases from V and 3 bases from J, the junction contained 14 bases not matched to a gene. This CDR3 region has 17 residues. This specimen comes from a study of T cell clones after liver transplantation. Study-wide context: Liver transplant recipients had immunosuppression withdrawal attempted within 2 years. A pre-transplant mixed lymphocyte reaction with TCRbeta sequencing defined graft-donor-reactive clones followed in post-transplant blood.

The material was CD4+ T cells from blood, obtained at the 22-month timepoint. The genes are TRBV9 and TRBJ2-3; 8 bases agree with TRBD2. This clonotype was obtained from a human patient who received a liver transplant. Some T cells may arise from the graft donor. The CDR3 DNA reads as TGTGCCAGCAGTTACGGACTAGCCCGGGGGGGTACAGATACGCAGTATTTT. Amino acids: CASSYGLARGGTDTQYF.